A single sample is the source of the 13 T cell receptor beta chains below, sequenced in a study of beta chain features in type 1 diabetes. Whole-study results and caveats: In every one of the four CD4+ subsets, TCRB CDR3s were moderately but significantly shorter in Type 1 diabetes patients.

cDNA synthesis used the whole RNA isolate, giving expressed TCRB sequences. TCRdb's table, derived via immunoSEQ multiplex PCR, lists solely in-frame clones and lacks some. The sample holds about 280,000 clones; 15% are singletons and the top ten take 0.015% to 0.017%. Antigens of these TCRs are unknown. Sequencing input: naive CD4+ T cells from blood. The origin of the receptors is a man aged 18 to 30 with type 1 diabetes.

The V and J genes are TRBV5-6 and TRBJ1-1; maybe TRBD1 (5 bases). Trimming removed 0 bases from V and 1 base from J, with 10 bases in between. Germline loops: CDR1 SGHDT, CDR2 YYEEEE. This CDR3 spans 15 amino acids. This CDR3 reads CASSLGPGQNTEAFF. In DNA form, the CDR3 reads TGTGCCAGCAGCTTGGGTCCAGGGCAGAACACTGAAGCTTTCTTT.

The chain has TRBV13 and TRBJ2-7, with 7 bases fitting TRBD2. V lost 4 bases, J lost 0 bases, and 9 bases stayed unmatched. Germline V gene sequence: CDR1 PRHDT, CDR2 FYEKMQ (reference sequence). The CDR3 covers 16 residues. The CDR3: CASSSPPGGNSYEQYF. The CDR3 DNA is TGTGCCAGCAGCTCGCCCCCGGGAGGCAACTCCTACGAGCAGTACTTC. Using reference TRBV13 and TRBJ2-7 for the parts outside the CDR3, the full variable domain is AAGVIQSPRHLIKEKRETATLKCYPIPRHDTVYWYQQGPGQDPQFLISFYEKMQSDKGSIPDRFSAQQFSDYHSELNMSSLELGDSALYFCASSSPPGGNSYEQYFGPGTRLTVT.

The chain links TRBV28 to TRBJ1-1; unclear D gene. Trimming pared 5 bases from V and 11 bases from J, leaving 12 bases between. The CDR3 extends over 11 amino acids. In germline, CDR1 is MDHEN, CDR2 SYDVKM. DNA for the CDR3: TGTGCCAGCAGTGCTTTTTACGAGGCTTTCTTT. It encodes CASSAFYEAFF. The full variable domain, rest sourced from reference TRBV28 and TRBJ1-1, is DVKVTQSSRYLVKRTGEKVFLECVQDMDHENMFWYRQDPGLGLRLIYFSYDVKMKEKGDIPEGYSVSREKKERFSLILESASTNQTSMYLCASSAFYEAFFGQGTRLTVV.

The CDR3 loop reads CASSEQTYTEAFF. CDR3 nucleotide sequence: TGTGCCAGCAGCGAACAGACCTACACTGAAGCTTTCTTT. The chain links TRBV9 to TRBJ1-1; D is ambiguous. Germline CDR1 is SGDLS and CDR2 is YYNGEE. The CDR3 extends over 13 amino acids. V lost 3 bases and J 3 bases, leaving 9 bases between the germline ends.

This sequence joins TRBV5-4 and TRBJ2-4; the match to TRBD1 covers 8 bases. The CDR3 has 15 residues. V dropped 3 bases and J dropped 1; count of bases not matched to a gene: 3. Germline V gene data show CDR1 as SGHNT and CDR2 as YYREEE (reference sequence). The CDR3 loop is CASSSRQGAKNIQYF. The CDR3 DNA sequence: TGTGCCAGCAGCTCGCGACAGGGGGCCAAAAACATTCAGTACTTC.

This rearrangement joins TRBV30 to TRBJ2-2, with 12 bases lining up with TRBD1. V gave up 5 bases and J gave up 9 bases; unmatched junction bases: 13. CDR1 and CDR2 from the germline V gene are GTSNPN and SVGIG (reference sequence). CDR3 size: 16 residues. Written as DNA, the CDR3 is TGTGCCTGGGATCCCGGGACAGGGGGCGGGCAAAGGGAGCTGTTTTTT. Protein: CAWDPGTGGGQRELFF.

The chain employs TRBV19 and TRBJ2-3; no clear D. This CDR3 has 16 residues. With 2 bases removed from V and 1 base from J, the gap between germline ends came to 13 bases. Germline values: CDR1 LNHDA, CDR2 SQIVND (reference sequence). CDR3 protein: CASSIYPAARTDTQYF. The DNA for the CDR3 is TGTGCCAGTAGTATATATCCGGCGGCCCGCACAGATACGCAGTATTTT.

This clone has a handful of counts. The chain links TRBV5-6 to TRBJ1-5; possible D gene TRBD1, 5 bases. CDR1 SGHDT and CDR2 YYEEEE come from the germline V gene. Trimming removed 4 bases at V and 4 bases at J, with 12 bases between. The CDR3 contains 14 residues. CDR3 in amino acids: CASSRGTPNQPQHF. The CDR3 DNA reads TGTGCCAGCAGCCGCGGGACGCCGAATCAGCCCCAGCATTTT. Full variable domain (missing parts from reference TRBV5-6 and TRBJ1-5): DAGVTQSPTHLIKTRGQQVTLRCSPKSGHDTVSWYQQALGQGPQFIFQYYEEEERQRGNFPDRFSGHQFPNYSSELNVNALLLGDSALYLCASSRGTPNQPQHFGDGTRLSIL.

In its sample, this clone was seen a few times. The genes are TRBV25-1 and TRBJ1-6; 9 nucleotides match TRBD1. Trimming at V came to 2 bases and at J to 6 bases, leaving 2 bases not matched to a gene. This CDR3 region has 15 residues. Germline CDR1 is MGHDK and CDR2 is SYGVNS. CDR3 amino acids: CASSEDRGSNSPLHF. The DNA of the CDR3 is TGTGCCAGCAGTGAAGACAGGGGGAGTAATTCACCCCTCCACTTT.

This clone has just a few counts. The chain recombines TRBV2 with TRBJ2-3; 7 bases fit TRBD1. The CDR3 has 13 amino acids. From germline, CDR1 is SNHLY and CDR2 FYNNEI. The junction had 3 bases not matched to a gene; V was cut back by 6 bases and J by 3 bases. CDR3 sequence: CASRRTGTDTQYF. The CDR3 coding sequence is TGTGCCAGCAGAAGGACAGGTACAGATACGCAGTATTTT.

The J gene is TRBJ1-2, the V gene TRBV5-6; D gene uncertain. The germline V gene encodes CDR1 SGHDT and CDR2 YYEEEE. Deletions cut 4 bases from V and 7 bases from J, with 11 bases between. The CDR3 runs to 12 residues. CDR3 nucleotides: TGTGCCAGCAGCCCTCAGTCTAGTGGCTACACCTTC. Translating it yields CASSPQSSGYTF. Together with reference TRBV5-6 and TRBJ1-2, the CDR3 gives the full variable domain: DAGVTQSPTHLIKTRGQQVTLRCSPKSGHDTVSWYQQALGQGPQFIFQYYEEEERQRGNFPDRFSGHQFPNYSSELNVNALLLGDSALYLCASSPQSSGYTFGSGTRLTVV.

CDR3 residues: CASSSGQVGGEQYF. The CDR3 region has the DNA TGCGCCAGCAGCTCCGGACAGGTTGGGGGCGAGCAGTACTTC. The chain employs TRBV5-1 and TRBJ2-7, with 7 bases identical to TRBD1. Trimming removed 3 bases from V and 6 bases from J; junction bases left unmatched: 9. Germline assignment: CDR1 SGHRS and CDR2 YFSETQ. This CDR3 contains 14 residues.

The V and J genes are TRBV7-9 and TRBJ2-6; D gene uncertain. Germline V gene sequence: CDR1 SEHNR, CDR2 FQNEAQ (reference sequence). V was clipped by 7 bases and J by 1 base, with 8 bases between them. The CDR3 is 14 amino acids. CDR3 nucleotides: TGTGCCAGCACGCGGAATTCTGGGGCCAACGTCCTGACTTTC. Translated, it gives CASTRNSGANVLTF.